This TCR beta chain was recovered during a study of graft-versus-host responses after intestinal transplantation. On the study more broadly: Recipients had multivisceral, liver-intestinal, or isolated intestinal transplants.

With regard to this clone: Its antigen is as yet unknown.

Overall study findings and caveats: Analysis identified GvH clones in recipient marrow, with some appearing first in ileum or blood. Where graft-donor T cell macrochimerism was present, patients had high graft-versus-host to host-versus-graft clonal ratios in allografts. Association was observed between peak circulating GvH clone levels and early post-transplant HvG declines.

This CDR3 contains 15 residues. Germline CDR1 and CDR2: SEHNR and FQNEAQ (reference sequence). V was clipped by 5 bases and J by 0 bases; unmatched bases: 6. Clones were read by immunoSEQ multiplex PCR, and TCRdb kept only the in-frame ones, dropping some. This sample carries roughly 90,000 clones, 91% of them seen once, and the ten largest clones take 0.3% to 0.45%. Material: unstimulated CD4+ T cells sorted from spleen or lymph node cells, obtained before transplant. The V gene is TRBV7-9, the J gene TRBJ2-7, with 8 positions matching TRBD2. This sequence was found in a human donor who was the organ donor for an intestinal transplant. CDR3 amino acids: CASSPSGPDSYEQYF. The CDR3 DNA is TGTGCCAGCAGCCCTAGCGGGCCCGACTCCTACGAGCAGTACTTC.